This T cell receptor (beta chain) was profiled in a study of T cell responses to AZD1222 COVID-19 vaccine. The CDR3 extends over 17 amino acids. The germline V and J ends were trimmed by 6 bases and 0 bases, with 15 bases remaining between them. From germline, CDR1 is SGHNT and CDR2 YENEEA. Notes on this clone: Its antigen is not known.

Sequencing used immunoSEQ multiplex PCR; TCRdb keeps in-frame clones, though not all of them. The table lists about 160,000 clones, about 91% of them singletons. Whole-study results and caveats: Spike-specific TCR breadth and depth went up after people got two AZD1222 doses. A reported finding is that nearly half of spike-specific TCRs target unmutated variant regions. Samples come after the peak T cell response, not at day 14. Seropositive at baseline were only six AZD1222 recipients.

This TCR was recovered from an adult in good health. V usage is TRBV11-3 and J usage is TRBJ2-6, with D perhaps given as TRBD1 or TRBD2 (5 bases each). The sample in question was peripheral blood, obtained on day 0 of MenACWY control vaccination. The CDR3 DNA follows: TGTGCCAGCAGTTCGGGGCGAGCCCCCTCTGGGGCCAACGTCCTGACTTTC. It specifies CASSSGRAPSGANVLTF.